This T cell receptor beta chain came from a study of blood T cell repertoires in COVID-19. V shed 4 bases, J shed 8 bases, and the junction held 4 bases outside the gene matches. Per the germline V gene, CDR1 is LGHDT and CDR2 is YNNKEL (reference sequence). The CDR3 extends over 12 amino acids. The assay was immunoSEQ multiplex PCR, and TCRdb's table has in-frame clones only and misses some. The sample lists 200,000 to 250,000 clones; about 87% were seen once. The sequenced sample was PBMCs or T cells enriched from blood (not recorded which). The genes are TRBV3-1 (or the pseudogene TRBV3-2) and TRBJ1-1; 7 bases are a match to TRBD1. This receptor was identified in a woman aged 25 to 39 who had recovered from COVID-19. CDR3 amino acids: CASSREGQEAFF. The CDR3, as DNA: TGTGCCAGCAGCCGAGAGGGACAGGAAGCTTTCTTT.